This T cell receptor (beta chain) is drawn from a study of blood T cell repertoires in COVID-19. Study at large: Samples representing acute and convalescent COVID-19 were sourced from the United States, Italy and Spain. Nucleic acid was either cDNA or gDNA, and it came from T cells, B-cell-depleted T cells, or PBMCs.

Produced via immunoSEQ multiplex PCR; TCRdb's table is partial and in-frame only. The sample contains around 64,000 clones, around 86% of which appear only once. The germline V gene encodes CDR1 SGHNT and CDR2 YYREEE (reference sequence). This CDR3 region has 13 residues. Deletions cut 5 bases from V and 5 bases from J, with 13 bases between. This sequence joins TRBV5-4 and TRBJ2-5, with D possibly matching TRBD1 (6 bases). Material for sequencing was peripheral blood. The TCR originated in a man aged 50-60 years with active COVID-19. The DNA of the CDR3 is TGTGCCAGCAGTGACAGGTCTGCGGAGACCCAGTACTTC. Its protein is CASSDRSAETQYF.